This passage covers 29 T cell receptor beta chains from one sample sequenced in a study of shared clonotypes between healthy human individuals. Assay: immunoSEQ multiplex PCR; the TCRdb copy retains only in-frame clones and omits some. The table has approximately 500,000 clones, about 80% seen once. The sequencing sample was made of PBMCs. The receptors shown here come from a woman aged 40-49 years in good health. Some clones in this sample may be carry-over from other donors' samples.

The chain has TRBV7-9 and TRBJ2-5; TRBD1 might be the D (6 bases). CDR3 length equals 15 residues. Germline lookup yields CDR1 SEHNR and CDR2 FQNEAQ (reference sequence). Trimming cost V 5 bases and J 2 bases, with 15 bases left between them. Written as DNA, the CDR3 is TGTGCCAGCAGCCTCTTCCGGGACATACAAGAGACCCAGTACTTC. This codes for CASSLFRDIQETQYF.

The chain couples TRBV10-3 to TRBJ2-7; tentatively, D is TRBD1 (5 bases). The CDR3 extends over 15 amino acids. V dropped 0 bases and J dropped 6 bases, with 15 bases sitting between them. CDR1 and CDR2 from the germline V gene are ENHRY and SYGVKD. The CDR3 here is CAISESQGPSSEQYF. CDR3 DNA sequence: TGTGCCATCAGTGAGTCTCAGGGTCCCTCTTCCGAGCAGTACTTC.

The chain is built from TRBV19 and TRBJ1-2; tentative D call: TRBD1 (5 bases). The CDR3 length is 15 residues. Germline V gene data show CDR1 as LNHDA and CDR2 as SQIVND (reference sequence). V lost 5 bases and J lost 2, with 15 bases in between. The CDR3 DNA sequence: TGTGCCAGTAGTGCCGGACATCACTTCAACTATGGCTACACCTTC. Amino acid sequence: CASSAGHHFNYGYTF. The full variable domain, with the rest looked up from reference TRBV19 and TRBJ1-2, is DGGITQSPKYLFRKEGQNVTLSCEQNLNHDAMYWYRQDPGQGLRLIYYSQIVNDFQKGDIAEGYSVSREKKESFPLTVTSAQKNPTAFYLCASSAGHHFNYGYTFGSGTRLTVV.

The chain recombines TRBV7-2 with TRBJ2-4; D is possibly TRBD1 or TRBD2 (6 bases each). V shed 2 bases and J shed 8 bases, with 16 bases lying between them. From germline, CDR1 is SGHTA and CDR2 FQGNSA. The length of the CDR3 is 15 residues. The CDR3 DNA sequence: TGTGCCAGCAGCTTACGCTCCGGGGGCGAGGACATTCAGTACTTC. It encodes CASSLRSGGEDIQYF.

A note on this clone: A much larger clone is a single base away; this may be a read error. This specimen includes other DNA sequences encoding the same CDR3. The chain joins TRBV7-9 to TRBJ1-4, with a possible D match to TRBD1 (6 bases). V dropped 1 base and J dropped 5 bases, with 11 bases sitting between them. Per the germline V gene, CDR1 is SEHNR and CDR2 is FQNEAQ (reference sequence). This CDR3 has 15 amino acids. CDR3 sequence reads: CASSLVGQGNEKLFF. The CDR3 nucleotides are TGTGCCAGCAGCTTAGTCGGGCAGGGGAATGAAAAACTGTTTTTT.

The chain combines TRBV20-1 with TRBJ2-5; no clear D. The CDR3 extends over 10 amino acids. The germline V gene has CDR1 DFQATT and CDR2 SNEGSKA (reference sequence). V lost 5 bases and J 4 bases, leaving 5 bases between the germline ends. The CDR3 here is CSAGLETQYF. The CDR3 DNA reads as TGCAGTGCTGGTCTAGAGACCCAGTACTTC.

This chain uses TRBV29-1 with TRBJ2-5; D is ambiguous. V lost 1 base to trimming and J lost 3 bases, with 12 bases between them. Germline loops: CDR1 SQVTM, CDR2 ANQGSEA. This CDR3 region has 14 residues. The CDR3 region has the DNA TGCAGCGTTGAAGCCTCGTCAGCCGAAGAGACCCAGTACTTC. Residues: CSVEASSAEETQYF. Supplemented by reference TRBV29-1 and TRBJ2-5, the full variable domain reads SAVISQKPSRDICQRGTSLTIQCQVDSQVTMMFWYRQQPGQSLTLIATANQGSEATYESGFVIDKFPISRPNLTFSTLTVSNMSPEDSSIYLCSVEASSAEETQYFGPGTRLLVL.

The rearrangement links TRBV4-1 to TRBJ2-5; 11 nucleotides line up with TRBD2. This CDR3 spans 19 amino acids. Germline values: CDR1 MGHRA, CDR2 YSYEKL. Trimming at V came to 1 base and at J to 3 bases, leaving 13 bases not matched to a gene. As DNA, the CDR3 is TGCGCCAGCAGCCAAGGTCCGACTAGCGGGGCGGGCCCTAAAGAGACCCAGTACTTC. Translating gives CASSQGPTSGAGPKETQYF.

The CDR3 region has the DNA TGTGCCAGCAGCACCCCTCGTGGTGTAGGCTCCTACGAGCAGTACTTC. This encodes CASSTPRGVGSYEQYF. The chain joins TRBV11-2 to TRBJ2-7, with D uncertain. The CDR3 extends over 16 amino acids. Germline CDR1 and CDR2: SGHAT and FQNNGV. With 5 bases removed from V and 0 bases from J, the gap between germline ends came to 17 bases.

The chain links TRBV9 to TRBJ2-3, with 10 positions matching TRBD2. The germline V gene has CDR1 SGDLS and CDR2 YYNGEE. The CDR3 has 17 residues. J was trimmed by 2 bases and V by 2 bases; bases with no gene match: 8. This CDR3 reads CASSVSAGGRTTDTQYF. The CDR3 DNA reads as TGTGCCAGCAGCGTCTCAGCGGGAGGGAGAACCACAGATACGCAGTATTTT.

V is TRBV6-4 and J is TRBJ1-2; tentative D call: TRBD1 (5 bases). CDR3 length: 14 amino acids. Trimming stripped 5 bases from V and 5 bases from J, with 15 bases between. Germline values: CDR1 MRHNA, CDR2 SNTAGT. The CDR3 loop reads CASSSPGQWYGYTF. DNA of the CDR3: TGTGCCAGCAGTTCCCCAGGGCAGTGGTATGGCTACACCTTC.

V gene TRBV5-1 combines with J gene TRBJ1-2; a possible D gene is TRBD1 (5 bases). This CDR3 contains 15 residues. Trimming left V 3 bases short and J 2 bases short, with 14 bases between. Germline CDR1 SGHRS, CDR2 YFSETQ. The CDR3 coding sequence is TGCGCCAGCAGCTGGGCGGATGACAGCAACTATGGCTACACCTTC. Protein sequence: CASSWADDSNYGYTF.

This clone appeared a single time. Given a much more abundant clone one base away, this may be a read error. CDR3 in DNA: TGCAGCGTGAGGCGCGGGAGCTACGTTGGGGATACGCAGTATTTT. Translating it yields CSVRRGSYVGDTQYF. The chain is built from TRBV29-1 and TRBJ2-3, with 7 bases matching TRBD2. Germline trimming cut 6 bases from V and 6 bases from J; bases unmatched to any gene: 15. There are 15 residues in the CDR3. From germline, CDR1 is SQVTM and CDR2 ANQGSEA.

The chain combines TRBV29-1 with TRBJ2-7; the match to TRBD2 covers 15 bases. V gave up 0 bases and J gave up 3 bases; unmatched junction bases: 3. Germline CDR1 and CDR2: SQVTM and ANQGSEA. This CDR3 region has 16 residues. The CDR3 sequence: CSVEDGTSGRIYEQYF. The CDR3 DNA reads TGCAGCGTTGAAGATGGGACTAGCGGGAGGATCTACGAGCAGTACTTC.

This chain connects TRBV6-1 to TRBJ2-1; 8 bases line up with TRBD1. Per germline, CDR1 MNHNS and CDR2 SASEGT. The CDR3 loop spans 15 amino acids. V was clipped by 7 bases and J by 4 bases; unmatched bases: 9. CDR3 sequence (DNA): TGTGCCAGCAAACCGGGACAGGCTTTGTACAATGAGCAGTTCTTC. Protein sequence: CASKPGQALYNEQFF.

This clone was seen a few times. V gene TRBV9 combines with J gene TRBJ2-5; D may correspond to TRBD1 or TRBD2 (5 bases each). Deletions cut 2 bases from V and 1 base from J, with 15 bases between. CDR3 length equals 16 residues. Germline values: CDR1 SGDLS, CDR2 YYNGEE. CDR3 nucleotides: TGTGCCAGCAGCGTTGGGGATTCGAGGGGCCAAGAGACCCAGTACTTC. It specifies CASSVGDSRGQETQYF.

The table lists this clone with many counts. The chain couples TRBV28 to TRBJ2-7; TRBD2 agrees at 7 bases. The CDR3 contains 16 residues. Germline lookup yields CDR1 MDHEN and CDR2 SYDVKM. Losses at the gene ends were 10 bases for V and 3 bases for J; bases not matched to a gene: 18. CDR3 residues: CATLPASGGRVYEQYF. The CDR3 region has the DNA TGTGCCACCCTCCCCGCTAGCGGAGGACGGGTCTACGAGCAGTACTTC.

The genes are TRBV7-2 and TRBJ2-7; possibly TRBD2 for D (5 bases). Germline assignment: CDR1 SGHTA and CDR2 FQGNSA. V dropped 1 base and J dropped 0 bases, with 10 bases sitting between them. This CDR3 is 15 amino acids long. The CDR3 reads CASSLETTSSYEQYF. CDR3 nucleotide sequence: TGTGCCAGCAGCTTAGAAACAACTAGCTCCTACGAGCAGTACTTC.

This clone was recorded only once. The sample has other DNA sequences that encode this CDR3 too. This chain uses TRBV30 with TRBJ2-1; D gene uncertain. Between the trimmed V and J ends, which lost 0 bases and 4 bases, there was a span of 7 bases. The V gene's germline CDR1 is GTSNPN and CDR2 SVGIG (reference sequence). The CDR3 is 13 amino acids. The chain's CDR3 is CAWSVGPYNEQFF. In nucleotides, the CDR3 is TGTGCCTGGAGTGTTGGTCCGTACAATGAGCAGTTCTTC.

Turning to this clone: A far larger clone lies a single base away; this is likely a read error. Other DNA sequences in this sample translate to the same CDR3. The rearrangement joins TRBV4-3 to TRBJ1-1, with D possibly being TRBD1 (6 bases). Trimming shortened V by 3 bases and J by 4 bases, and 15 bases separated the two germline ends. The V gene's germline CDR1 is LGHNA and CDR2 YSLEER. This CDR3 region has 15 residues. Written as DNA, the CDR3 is TGCGCCAGCAGCCAGGATAACAGGGCAGGCACTGAAGCTTTCTTT. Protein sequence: CASSQDNRAGTEAFF.

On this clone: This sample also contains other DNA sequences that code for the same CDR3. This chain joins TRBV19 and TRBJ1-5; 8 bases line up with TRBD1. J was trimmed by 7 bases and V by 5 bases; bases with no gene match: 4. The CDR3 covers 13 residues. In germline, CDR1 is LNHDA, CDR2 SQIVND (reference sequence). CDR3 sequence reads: CASSGTGGQPQHF. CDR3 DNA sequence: TGTGCCAGTAGTGGAACAGGGGGACAGCCCCAGCATTTT.

CDR3 amino acids: CASSNRTSGRAGETQYF. CDR3 nucleotides: TGTGCCAGCAGCAACCGGACTAGCGGGAGGGCCGGGGAGACCCAGTACTTC. V is TRBV7-3 and J is TRBJ2-5, with TRBD2 identical over 15 bases. J gave up 5 bases and V 5 bases, and 9 bases lay outside the gene matches. The germline gives CDR1 SGHTA, CDR2 FQGTGA. CDR3 length: 17 residues.

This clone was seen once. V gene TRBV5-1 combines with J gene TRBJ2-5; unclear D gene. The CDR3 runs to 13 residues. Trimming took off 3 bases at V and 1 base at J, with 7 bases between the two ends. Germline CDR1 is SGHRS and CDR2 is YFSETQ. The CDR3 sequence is CASSSPPQETQYF. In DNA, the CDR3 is TGCGCCAGCAGCTCCCCACCCCAAGAGACCCAGTACTTC.

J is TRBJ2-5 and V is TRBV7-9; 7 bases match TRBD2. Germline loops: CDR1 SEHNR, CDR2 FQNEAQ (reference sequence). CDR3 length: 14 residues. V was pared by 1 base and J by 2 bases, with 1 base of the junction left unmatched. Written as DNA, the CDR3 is TGTGCCAGCAGCTTAGGACTAGCTCAAGAGACCCAGTACTTC. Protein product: CASSLGLAQETQYF.

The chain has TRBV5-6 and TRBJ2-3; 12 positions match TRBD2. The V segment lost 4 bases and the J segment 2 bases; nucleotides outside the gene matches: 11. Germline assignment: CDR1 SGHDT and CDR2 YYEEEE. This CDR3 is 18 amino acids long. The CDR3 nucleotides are TGTGCCAGCAGCCCTCTAGCGGGAGGGCCGAGGGCCACAGATACGCAGTATTTT. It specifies CASSPLAGGPRATDTQYF.

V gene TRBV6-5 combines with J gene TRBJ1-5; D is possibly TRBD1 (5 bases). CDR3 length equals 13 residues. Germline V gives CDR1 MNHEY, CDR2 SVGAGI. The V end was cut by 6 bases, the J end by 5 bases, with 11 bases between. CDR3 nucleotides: TGTGCCAGCAGACACCAGGGCGATCAGCCCCAGCATTTT. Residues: CASRHQGDQPQHF.

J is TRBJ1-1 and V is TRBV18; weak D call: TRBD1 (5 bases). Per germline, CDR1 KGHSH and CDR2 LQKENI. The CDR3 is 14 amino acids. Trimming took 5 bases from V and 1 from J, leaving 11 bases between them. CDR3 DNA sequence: TGTGCCAGCTCAACCGGGACGGGGAACACTGAAGCTTTCTTT. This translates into CASSTGTGNTEAFF.

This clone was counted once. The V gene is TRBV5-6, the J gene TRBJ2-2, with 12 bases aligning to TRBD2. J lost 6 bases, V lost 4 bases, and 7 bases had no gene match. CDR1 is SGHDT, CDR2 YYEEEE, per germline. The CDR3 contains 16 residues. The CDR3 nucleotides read TGTGCCAGCAGCCCCCGGGCTAGCGGGAGGGCCGGGGAGCTGTTTTTT. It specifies CASSPRASGRAGELFF.

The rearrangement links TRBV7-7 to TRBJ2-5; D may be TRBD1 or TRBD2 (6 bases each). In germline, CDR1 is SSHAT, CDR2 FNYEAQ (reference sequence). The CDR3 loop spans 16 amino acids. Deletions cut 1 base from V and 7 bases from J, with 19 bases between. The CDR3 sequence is CASSLGPGGVKGTQYF. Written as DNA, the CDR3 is TGTGCCAGCAGCTTAGGGCCCGGGGGCGTAAAAGGGACCCAGTACTTC. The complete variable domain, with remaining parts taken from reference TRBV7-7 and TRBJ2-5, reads GAGVSQSPRYKVTKRGQDVTLRCDPISSHATLYWYQQALGQGPEFLTYFNYEAQPDKSGLPSDRFSAERPEGSISTLTIQRTEQRDSAMYRCASSLGPGGVKGTQYFGPGTRLLVL.